A selection of T cell receptor beta chains follows, all from one sample in a study of HIV-infected patients and healthy controls. TCRdb itself ran the 5' RACE reads through MiXCR, one entry per CDR3 protein. The table lists 55,000 to 70,000 distinct CDR3 sequences, 19% of them singletons. The material sequenced was CD4+ T cells from blood. The receptors shown here come from a human donor in good health. The CDR3 runs from the conserved cysteine through the conserved F or W. A D gene is named only where the DNA matches it firmly. Part of the rows lack a size; the others show once, few, many or a class for expanded clones.

TRBJ2-3	few	TRBV30	-	CAWNTESYTDTQYF	TGTGCCTGGAATACCGAATCCTACACAGATACGCAGTATTTT
TRBJ2-3	many	TRBV10-3	TRBD2	CAISPSGSTDTQYF	TGTGCCATCAGTCCTAGCGGAAGCACAGATACGCAGTATTTT
TRBJ1-3	-	TRBV20-1	TRBD1	CSAETGERNTIYF	TGCAGTGCAGAAACAGGGGAGAGAAACACCATATATTTT
TRBJ2-7	-	TRBV28	TRBD1	CASSLRPDRVQYF	TGTGCCAGCAGTTTGCGCCCGGACAGGGTACAGTACTTC
TRBJ1-1	-	TRBV19	-	CASNVTPNTEAFF	TGTGCCAGTAATGTGACTCCGAACACTGAAGCTTTCTTT
TRBJ2-7	-	TRBV6-1	TRBD2	CASSELAGDNEQYF	TGTGCCAGCAGTGAACTAGCGGGTGACAACGAGCAGTACTTC
TRBJ1-5	-	TRBV16	-	CASSQFQGGSNQPQHF	TGTGCCAGCAGCCAATTTCAGGGAGGTAGCAATCAGCCCCAGCATTTT
TRBJ2-3	few	TRBV6-5	-	CASSYGGRVGTQYF	TGTGCCAGCAGTTACGGGGGCCGGGTTGGTACGCAGTATTTT
TRBJ2-2	-	TRBV6-6	-	CASSSSGELFF	TGTGCCAGCAGCTCGTCCGGGGAGCTGTTTTTT
TRBJ1-2	few	TRBV6-2/TRBV6-3	-	CASSNLDMTYGYTF	TGTGCCAGCAGTAACCTGGACATGACCTATGGCTACACCTTC
TRBJ2-7	few	TRBV19	TRBD1	CASSIAGQGRYEQYF	TGTGCCAGTAGTATAGCAGGACAGGGCCGGTACGAGCAGTACTTC
TRBJ2-1	many	TRBV11-2	-	CASSHIRLPWGNEQFF	TGTGCCAGCAGCCATATTAGGTTACCCTGGGGCAATGAGCAGTTCTTC
TRBJ2-7	many	TRBV20-1	TRBD2	CSAIPSGSHEQYF	TGCAGTGCTATACCTAGCGGGTCCCACGAGCAGTACTTC
TRBJ2-5	many	TRBV5-1	TRBD1	CASSTGTGDETQYF	TGCGCCAGCAGCACCGGGACAGGGGACGAGACCCAGTACTTC
TRBJ1-5	many	TRBV5-5	-	CASSLQGDQPQHF	TGTGCCAGCAGCTTACAGGGTGACCAGCCCCAGCATTTT
TRBJ1-6	-	TRBV11-3	TRBD1	CASSLDGQGGSPLHF	TGTGCCAGCAGCTTAGATGGACAGGGTGGTTCACCCCTCCACTTT
TRBJ1-5	many	TRBV11-2	-	CASSAGSNQPQHF	TGTGCCAGCAGCGCCGGGAGCAATCAGCCCCAGCATTTT
TRBJ2-1	many	TRBV7-2	TRBD2	CASSRFSGGASHEQFF	TGTGCCAGCAGTAGATTCAGCGGGGGGGCCTCGCATGAGCAGTTCTTC
TRBJ1-1	many	TRBV12-3/TRBV12-4	-	CASKGGGGDTEAFF	TGTGCCAGCAAGGGTGGGGGGGGAGACACTGAAGCTTTCTTT
TRBJ1-6	many	TRBV28	-	CASREGRDSPLHF	TGTGCCAGCAGGGAGGGAAGGGATTCACCCCTCCACTTT
TRBJ1-1	few	TRBV28	-	CASSFGQEAFF	TGTGCCAGCAGTTTCGGACAGGAAGCTTTCTTT
TRBJ2-3	many	TRBV6-5	-	CASSSTNTDTQYF	TGTGCCAGCAGTAGCACTAATACAGATACGCAGTATTTT